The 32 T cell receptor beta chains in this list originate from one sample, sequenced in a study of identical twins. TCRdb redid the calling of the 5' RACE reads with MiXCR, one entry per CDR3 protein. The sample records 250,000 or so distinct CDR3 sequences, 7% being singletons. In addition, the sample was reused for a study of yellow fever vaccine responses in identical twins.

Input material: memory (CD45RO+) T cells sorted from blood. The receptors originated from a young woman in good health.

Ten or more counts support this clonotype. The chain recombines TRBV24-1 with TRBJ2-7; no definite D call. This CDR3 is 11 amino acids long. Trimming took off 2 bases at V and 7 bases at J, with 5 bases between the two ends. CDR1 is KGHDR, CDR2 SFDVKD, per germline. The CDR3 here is CATSDSIEQYF. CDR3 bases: TGTGCCACCAGTGATTCGATAGAGCAGTACTTC.

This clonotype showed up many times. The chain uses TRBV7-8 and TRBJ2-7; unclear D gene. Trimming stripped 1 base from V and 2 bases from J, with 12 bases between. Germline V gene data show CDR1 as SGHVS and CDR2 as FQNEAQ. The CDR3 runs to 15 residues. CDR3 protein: CASSLGLVIAYEQYF. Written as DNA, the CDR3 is TGTGCCAGCAGCTTAGGGCTAGTGATAGCCTACGAGCAGTACTTC. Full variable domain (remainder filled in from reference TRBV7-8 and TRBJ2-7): GAGVSQSPRYKVAKRGQDVALRCDPISGHVSLFWYQQALGQGPEFLTYFQNEAQLDKSGLPSDRFFAERPEGSVSTLKIQRTQQEDSAVYLCASSLGLVIAYEQYFGPGTRLTVT.

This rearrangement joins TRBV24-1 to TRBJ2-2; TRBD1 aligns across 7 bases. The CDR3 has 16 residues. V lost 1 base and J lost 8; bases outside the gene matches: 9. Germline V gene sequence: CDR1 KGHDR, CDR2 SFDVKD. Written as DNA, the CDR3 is TGTGCCACCAGTGATTTCCCAACCGGGACAGCAGGGGAGCTGTTTTTT. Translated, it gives CATSDFPTGTAGELFF.

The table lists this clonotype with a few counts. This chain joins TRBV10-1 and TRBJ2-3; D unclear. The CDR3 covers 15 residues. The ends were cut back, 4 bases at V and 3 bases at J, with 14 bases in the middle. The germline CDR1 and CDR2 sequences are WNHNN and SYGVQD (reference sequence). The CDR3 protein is CASSAGVGTTDTQYF. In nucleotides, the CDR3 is TGCGCCAGCAGTGCAGGAGTAGGAACGACAGATACGCAGTATTTT.

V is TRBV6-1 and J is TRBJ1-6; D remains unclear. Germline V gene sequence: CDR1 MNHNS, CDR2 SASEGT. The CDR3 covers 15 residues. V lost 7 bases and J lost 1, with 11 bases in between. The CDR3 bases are TGTGCCAGCACTCAGGAAGGATCCTATAATTCACCCCTCCACTTT. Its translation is CASTQEGSYNSPLHF.

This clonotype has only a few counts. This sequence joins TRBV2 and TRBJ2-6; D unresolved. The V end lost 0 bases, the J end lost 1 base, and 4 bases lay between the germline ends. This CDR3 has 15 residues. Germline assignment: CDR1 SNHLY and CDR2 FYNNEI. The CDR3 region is CASSEAPSGANVLTF. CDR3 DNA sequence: TGTGCCAGCAGTGAAGCTCCATCTGGGGCCAACGTCCTGACTTTC.

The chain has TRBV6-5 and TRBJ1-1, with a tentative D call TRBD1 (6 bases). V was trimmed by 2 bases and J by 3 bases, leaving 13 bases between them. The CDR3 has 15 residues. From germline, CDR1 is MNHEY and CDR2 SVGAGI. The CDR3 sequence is CASSYRGGPDTEAFF. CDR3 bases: TGTGCCAGCAGTTACCGGGGGGGGCCGGACACTGAAGCTTTCTTT.

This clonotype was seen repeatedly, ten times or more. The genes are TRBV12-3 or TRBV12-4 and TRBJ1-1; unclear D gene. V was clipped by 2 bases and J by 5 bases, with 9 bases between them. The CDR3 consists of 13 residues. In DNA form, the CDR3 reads TGTGCCAGCAGTTTATCGGAGCTTACTGAAGCTTTCTTT. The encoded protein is CASSLSELTEAFF.

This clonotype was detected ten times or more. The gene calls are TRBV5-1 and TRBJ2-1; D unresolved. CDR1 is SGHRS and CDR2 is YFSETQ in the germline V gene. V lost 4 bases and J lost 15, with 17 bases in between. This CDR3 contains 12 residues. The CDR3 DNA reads TGCGCCAGCAGCCAGGCGGCAGACCCTCGGTTCTTC. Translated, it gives CASSQAADPRFF. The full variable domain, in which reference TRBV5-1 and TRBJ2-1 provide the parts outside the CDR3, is KAGVTQTPRYLIKTRGQQVTLSCSPISGHRSVSWYQQTPGQGLQFLFEYFSETQRNKGNFPGRFSGRQFSNSRSEMNVSTLELGDSALYLCASSQAADPRFFGPGTRLTVL.

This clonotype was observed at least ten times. The CDR3 is CASSPLSGASSYEQYF. CDR3 DNA: TGTGCCAGCAGCCCCCTCTCGGGAGCCAGCTCCTACGAGCAGTACTTC. The rearrangement joins TRBV7-8 to TRBJ2-7; D perhaps matches TRBD2 (6 bases). There are 16 residues in the CDR3. Deletions cut 5 bases from V and 0 bases from J, with 17 bases between. CDR1 is SGHVS, CDR2 FQNEAQ, per germline. Complete variable domain (other parts from reference TRBV7-8 and TRBJ2-7): GAGVSQSPRYKVAKRGQDVALRCDPISGHVSLFWYQQALGQGPEFLTYFQNEAQLDKSGLPSDRFFAERPEGSVSTLKIQRTQQEDSAVYLCASSPLSGASSYEQYFGPGTRLTVT.

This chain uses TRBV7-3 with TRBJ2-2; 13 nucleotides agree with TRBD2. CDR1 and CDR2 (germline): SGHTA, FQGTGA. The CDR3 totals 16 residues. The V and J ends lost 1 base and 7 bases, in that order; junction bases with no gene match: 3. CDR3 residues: CASSLRTSGSGGELFF. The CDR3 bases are TGTGCCAGCAGCTTAAGGACTAGCGGGAGTGGCGGGGAGCTGTTTTTT.

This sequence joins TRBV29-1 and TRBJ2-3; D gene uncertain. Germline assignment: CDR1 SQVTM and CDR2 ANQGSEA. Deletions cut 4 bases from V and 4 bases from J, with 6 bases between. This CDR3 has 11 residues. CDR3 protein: CSVGSADTQYF. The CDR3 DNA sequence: TGCAGCGTTGGGTCAGCAGATACGCAGTATTTT.

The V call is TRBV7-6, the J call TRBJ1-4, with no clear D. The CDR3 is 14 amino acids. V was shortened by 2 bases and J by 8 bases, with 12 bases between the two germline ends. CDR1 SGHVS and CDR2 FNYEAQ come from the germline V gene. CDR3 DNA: TGTGCCAGCAGCTTACCGGGCCCGGGGGAAAAACTGTTTTTT. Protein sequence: CASSLPGPGEKLFF.

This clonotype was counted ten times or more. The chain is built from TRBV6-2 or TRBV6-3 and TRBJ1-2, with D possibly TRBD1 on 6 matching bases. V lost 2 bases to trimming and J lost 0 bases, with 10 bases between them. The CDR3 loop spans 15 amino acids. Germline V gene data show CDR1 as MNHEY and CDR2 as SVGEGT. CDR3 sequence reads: CASSYGGHSNYGYTF. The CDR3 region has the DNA TGTGCCAGCAGTTACGGGGGACACTCTAACTATGGCTACACCTTC.

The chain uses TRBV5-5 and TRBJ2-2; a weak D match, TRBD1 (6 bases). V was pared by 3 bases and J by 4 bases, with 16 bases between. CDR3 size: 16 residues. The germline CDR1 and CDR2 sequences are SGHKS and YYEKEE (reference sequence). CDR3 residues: CASSSPPDRITGELFF. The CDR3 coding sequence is TGTGCCAGCAGCTCTCCACCGGACAGAATCACCGGGGAGCTGTTTTTT.

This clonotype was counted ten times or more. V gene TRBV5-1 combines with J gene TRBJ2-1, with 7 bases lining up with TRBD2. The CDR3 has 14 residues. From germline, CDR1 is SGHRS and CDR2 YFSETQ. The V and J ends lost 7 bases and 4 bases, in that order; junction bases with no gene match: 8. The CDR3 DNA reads TGCGCCAGCCGACGGTCTAGCGGATACAATGAGCAGTTCTTC. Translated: CASRRSSGYNEQFF.

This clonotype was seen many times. In nucleotides, the CDR3 is TGTGCCACCAGTGTCCCGGGAGTGGATACGCAGTATTTT. It yields the protein CATSVPGVDTQYF. The chain carries TRBV24-1 and TRBJ2-3; possible D gene TRBD2, 6 bases. From germline, CDR1 is KGHDR and CDR2 SFDVKD. The CDR3 runs to 13 residues. V lost 5 bases to trimming and J lost 6 bases, with 11 bases between them.

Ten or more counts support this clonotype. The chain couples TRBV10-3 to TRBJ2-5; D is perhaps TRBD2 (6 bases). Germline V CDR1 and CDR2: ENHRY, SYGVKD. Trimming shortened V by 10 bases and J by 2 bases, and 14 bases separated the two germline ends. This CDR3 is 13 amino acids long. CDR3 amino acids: CASHRDLQETQYF. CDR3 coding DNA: TGTGCCAGCCACCGGGACTTACAAGAGACCCAGTACTTC.

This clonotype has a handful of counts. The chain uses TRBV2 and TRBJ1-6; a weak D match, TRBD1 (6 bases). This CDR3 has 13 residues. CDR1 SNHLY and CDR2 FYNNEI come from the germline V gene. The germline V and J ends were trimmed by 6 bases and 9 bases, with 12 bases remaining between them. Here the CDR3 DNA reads TGTGCCAGCAGAAGGGACACCGGTTCACCCCTCCACTTT. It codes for CASRRDTGSPLHF.

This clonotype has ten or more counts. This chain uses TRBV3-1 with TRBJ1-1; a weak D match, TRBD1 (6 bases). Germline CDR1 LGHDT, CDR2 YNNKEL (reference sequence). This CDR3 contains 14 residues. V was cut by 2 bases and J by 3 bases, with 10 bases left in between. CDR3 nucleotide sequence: TGTGCCAGCAGCCAAACAGGGTTGTACACTGAAGCTTTCTTT. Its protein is CASSQTGLYTEAFF.

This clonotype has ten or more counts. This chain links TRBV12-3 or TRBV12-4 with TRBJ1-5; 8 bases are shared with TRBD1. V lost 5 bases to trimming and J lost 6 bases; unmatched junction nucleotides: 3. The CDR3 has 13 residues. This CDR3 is CASSQGAGQPQHF. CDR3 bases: TGTGCCAGCAGTCAGGGGGCGGGTCAGCCCCAGCATTTT.

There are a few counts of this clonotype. This chain's CDR3 is CASSFPSARAGGSDTQYF. DNA of the CDR3: TGTGCCAGCAGCTTCCCTAGCGCCAGAGCCGGAGGGTCAGATACGCAGTATTTT. V is TRBV11-2 and J is TRBJ2-3; D is possibly TRBD2 (6 bases). Germline V gives CDR1 SGHAT, CDR2 FQNNGV. Deletions cut 3 bases from V and 4 bases from J, with 23 bases between. This CDR3 has 18 residues.

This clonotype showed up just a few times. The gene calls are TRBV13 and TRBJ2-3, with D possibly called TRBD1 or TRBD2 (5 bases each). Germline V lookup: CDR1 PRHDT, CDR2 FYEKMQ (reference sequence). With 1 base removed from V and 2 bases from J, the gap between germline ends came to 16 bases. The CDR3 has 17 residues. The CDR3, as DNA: TGTGCCAGCAGCTTAGACGGGCAGGGAGCAGACACAGATACGCAGTATTTT. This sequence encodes CASSLDGQGADTDTQYF.

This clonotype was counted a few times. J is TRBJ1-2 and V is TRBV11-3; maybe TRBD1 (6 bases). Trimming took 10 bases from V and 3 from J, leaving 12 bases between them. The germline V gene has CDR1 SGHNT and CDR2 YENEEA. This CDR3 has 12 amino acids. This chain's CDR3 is CATGQLDYGYTF. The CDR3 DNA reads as TGTGCCACAGGACAGCTAGACTATGGCTACACCTTC.

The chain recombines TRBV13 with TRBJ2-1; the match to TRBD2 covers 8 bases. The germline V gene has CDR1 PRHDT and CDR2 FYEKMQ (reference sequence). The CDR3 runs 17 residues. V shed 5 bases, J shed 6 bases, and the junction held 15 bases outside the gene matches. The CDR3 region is CASSLYAKGLASNEQFF. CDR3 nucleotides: TGTGCCAGCAGCCTTTATGCCAAAGGACTAGCAAGCAATGAGCAGTTCTTC.

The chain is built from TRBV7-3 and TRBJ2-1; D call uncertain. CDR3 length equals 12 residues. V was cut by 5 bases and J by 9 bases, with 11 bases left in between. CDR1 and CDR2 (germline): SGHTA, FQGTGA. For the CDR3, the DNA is TGTGCCAGCAGCAACCAGGACCGTGAGCAGTTCTTC. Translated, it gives CASSNQDREQFF.

The CDR3 nucleotides read TGTGCCAGCAGCTTAGTTCCGGGAGAGACCCAGTACTTC. Translation: CASSLVPGETQYF. The chain combines TRBV7-9 with TRBJ2-5; the D is unclear. Trimming removed 1 base at V and 4 bases at J, with 7 bases between. The CDR3 contains 13 residues. Germline V gene data show CDR1 as SEHNR and CDR2 as FQNEAQ (reference sequence).

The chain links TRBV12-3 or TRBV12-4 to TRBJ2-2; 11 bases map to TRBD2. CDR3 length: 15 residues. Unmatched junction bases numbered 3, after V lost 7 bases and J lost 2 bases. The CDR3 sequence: CASTLAGGNTGELFF. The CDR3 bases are TGTGCCAGCACCCTAGCGGGGGGAAACACCGGGGAGCTGTTTTTT.

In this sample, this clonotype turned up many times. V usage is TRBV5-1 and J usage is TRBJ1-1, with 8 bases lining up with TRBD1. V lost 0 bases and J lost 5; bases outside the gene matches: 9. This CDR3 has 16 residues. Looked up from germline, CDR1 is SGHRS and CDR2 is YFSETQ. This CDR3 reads CASSLGVQGARTEAFF. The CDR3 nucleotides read TGCGCCAGCAGCTTGGGGGTCCAGGGGGCACGGACTGAAGCTTTCTTT.

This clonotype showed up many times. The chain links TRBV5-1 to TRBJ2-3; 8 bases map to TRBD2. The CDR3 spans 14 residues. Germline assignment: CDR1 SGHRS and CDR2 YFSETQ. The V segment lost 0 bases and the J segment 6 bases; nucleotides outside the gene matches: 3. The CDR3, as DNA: TGCGCCAGCAGCTTGGGCCCTAGCGGGGATACGCAGTATTTT. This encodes CASSLGPSGDTQYF.

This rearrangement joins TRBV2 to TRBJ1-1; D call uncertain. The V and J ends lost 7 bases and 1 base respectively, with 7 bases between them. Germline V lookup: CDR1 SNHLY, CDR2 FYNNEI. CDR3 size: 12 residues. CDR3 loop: CASKGRNTEAFF. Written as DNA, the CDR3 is TGTGCCAGCAAAGGCAGGAACACTGAAGCTTTCTTT.

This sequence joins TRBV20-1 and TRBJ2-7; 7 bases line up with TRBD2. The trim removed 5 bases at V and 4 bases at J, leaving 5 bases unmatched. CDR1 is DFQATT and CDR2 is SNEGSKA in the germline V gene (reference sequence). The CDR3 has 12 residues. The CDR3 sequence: CSAGGGPYEQYF. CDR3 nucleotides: TGCAGTGCTGGGGGAGGGCCTTACGAGCAGTACTTC.